The sample holds a few counts of the clone carrying this TCR beta chain. This sample is part of a study of blood T cell repertoires in COVID-19. For recovered donors of Cohort 3, there were two negative PCRs, clearance, or symptom resolution. Authors' data handling: Estimation of nucleated cell counts was performed using reference gene primer amplification. Profiled with immunoSEQ multiplex PCR; TCRdb holds only in-frame clones, not every one. V, J and clone size reflect that table, while D and trimming were determined from the DNA. This sample has a few hundred thousand clones; approximately 86% occur once, and the top ten carry 1%. Deletions cut 1 base from V and 0 bases from J, with 10 bases between. CDR3 length: 17 amino acids. Germline values: CDR1 LGHNA, CDR2 YNFKEQ.

The V gene is TRBV4-2, the J gene TRBJ2-6; tentative D call: TRBD1 (5 bases). This receptor was obtained from a woman under 40 who had recovered from COVID-19. Sequenced material: PBMCs or T cells enriched from blood (not recorded which). The CDR3 sequence is CASSQGGGSSGANVLTF. CDR3 in DNA: TGTGCCAGCAGCCAAGGGGGCGGCAGCTCTGGGGCCAACGTCCTGACTTTC.